This T cell receptor beta chain is from a study of blood T cell repertoires in COVID-19. Study overall: Both acute and convalescent COVID-19 samples were obtained from the United States, Italy and Spain. T cells, B-cell-depleted T cells, or PBMCs provided the cDNA or gDNA that served as material.

Trimming cost V 4 bases and J 5 bases, with 9 bases left between them. This CDR3 is 14 amino acids long. The V gene's germline CDR1 is LNHDA and CDR2 SQIVND (reference sequence). Sequencing was performed with immunoSEQ multiplex PCR; in TCRdb, only in-frame clones are kept and a portion is missing. The table records about 480,000 clones, approximately 89% of them present only once. The V gene is TRBV19, the J gene TRBJ1-6; weak D call: TRBD1 (6 bases). Sequenced: peripheral blood. This TCR came from a man aged 18 to 35 with COVID-19, enrolled during active disease. The CDR3 here is CASSTQGNNSPLHF. The CDR3 nucleotides read TGTGCCAGTAGTACTCAGGGGAATAATTCACCCCTCCACTTT.